This entry lists 9 T cell receptor beta chains sequenced from one sample in a study of read filtering for tumor transcriptome and immune sequencing. This library used about 400 ng RNA and molecular barcoded adaptors spanning alpha/delta and beta/gamma chains. TCRdb independently ran MiXCR on the reads; one entry per CDR3 protein. The data hold about 37,000 distinct CDR3 sequences, with approximately 12% observed a single time. Sequenced material: a population of CD138-negative cells sorted from bone marrow. The receptors were sampled from a donor over 35 with multiple myeloma.

As concerns this clonotype: This may stem from a read error, because a much larger clone lies one nucleotide away. V is TRBV30 and J is TRBJ2-2, with 8 bases identical to TRBD1. Germline V CDR1 and CDR2: GTSNPN, SVGIG (reference sequence). The CDR3 is 13 amino acids. The DNA of the CDR3 is TGTGCCTGGGGTGGACAGGGAGTCGGGGAGCTGCTTTTT. Translating it yields CAWGGQGVGELLF. The complete variable domain, with remaining parts taken from reference TRBV30 and TRBJ2-2, reads SQTIHQWPATLVQPVGSPLSLECTVEGTSNPNLYWYRQAAGRGLQLLFYSVGIGQISSEVPQNLSASRPQDRQFILSSKKLLLSDSGFYLCAWGGQGVGELLFGEGSRLTVL.

This clonotype was seen many times. The chain carries TRBV3-2 and TRBJ2-5; the table's D call TRBD1 went unverified against the DNA. TRBV3-2 is an annotated pseudogene. The CDR3 consists of 13 residues. CDR3 nucleotide sequence: TGTGCCAGCAGCCACCGGGGGGGAGAGACCCAGTACTTC. Translated, it gives CASSHRGGETQYF.

This clonotype showed up just a few times. The gene calls are TRBV19 and TRBJ1-5; weak D call: TRBD1 (5 bases). This CDR3 spans 11 amino acids. Trimming left V 8 bases short and J 6 bases short, with 8 bases between. The germline CDR1 and CDR2 sequences are LNHDA and SQIVND (reference sequence). The CDR3 nucleotides read TGTGCCAGTGGGGGAGTTCAGCCCCAGCATTTT. Translation gives CASGGVQPQHF.

This clonotype was seen at least ten times. This sequence joins TRBV4-1 and TRBJ2-5, with 7 bases matching TRBD2. V lost 4 bases, J lost 4 bases, and 3 bases stayed unmatched. The germline V gene has CDR1 MGHRA and CDR2 YSYEKL. CDR3 length: 13 amino acids. This chain's CDR3 is CASSRLAGETQYF. CDR3 sequence (DNA): TGCGCCAGCAGCCGACTAGCAGGAGAGACCCAGTACTTC.

This clonotype was seen repeatedly, ten times or more. This chain uses TRBV10-3 with TRBJ1-6, with D tentatively TRBD1 (6 bases). CDR1 is ENHRY, CDR2 SYGVKD, per germline. There are 10 residues in the CDR3. Trimming cost V 10 bases and J 10 bases, with 8 bases left between them. The CDR3 loop is CAKGGSPLHF. CDR3 bases: TGTGCCAAAGGGGGATCACCCCTCCACTTT.

The sample holds one count of this clonotype. Germline is not matched at one junction end, which may reflect a read error. DNA for the CDR3: TGTGCCGGCAGCTCAAGGGACGGCTACGGCACCTTTAACTCTGGCTACGCCTTC. Its translation: CAGSSRDGYGTFNSGYAF. This rearrangement joins TRBV5-6 to TRBJ1-2, with a weak D call TRBD1 (5 bases). Germline V gives CDR1 SGHDT, CDR2 YYEEEE. There are 18 residues in the CDR3.

This clonotype was found a few times. The CDR3 spells CASSQGGTREQFF. As DNA, the CDR3 is TGCGCCAGCAGCCAAGGAGGGACCCGTGAGCAGTTCTTC. This chain links TRBV4-1 with TRBJ2-1, with D perhaps being TRBD1 or TRBD2 (5 bases each). CDR1 is MGHRA, CDR2 YSYEKL, per germline. This CDR3 region has 13 residues. V was clipped by 1 base and J by 9 bases, with 10 bases between them.

This clonotype was observed many times. The rearrangement uses TRBV19 and TRBJ1-5; D is unresolved. Trimming removed 11 bases from V and 2 bases from J, with 19 bases in between. Germline loops: CDR1 LNHDA, CDR2 SQIVND (reference sequence). This CDR3 contains 15 residues. The CDR3 here is CASRPREDGNQPQHF. The CDR3 nucleotides read TGTGCCTCCCGGCCAAGGGAGGACGGCAATCAGCCCCAGCATTTT.

This clonotype was seen at least ten times. J is TRBJ2-1 and V is TRBV6-5; D perhaps matches TRBD1 (6 bases). Germline V lookup: CDR1 MNHEY, CDR2 SVGAGI. V shed 2 bases and J shed 7 bases, with 15 bases lying between them. The CDR3 sequence is 15 residues long. CDR3 loop: CASSYAGVPWNEQFF. CDR3 in DNA: TGTGCCAGCAGTTACGCAGGGGTCCCCTGGAATGAGCAGTTCTTC.